Listed here are 15 T cell receptor beta chains from one sample, sequenced in a study of shared clonotypes between healthy human individuals. The naive CD8 fraction comprised CD45RO-negative cells positively selected for CCR7 and excluded terminally differentiated effector memory CD45RA+ cells. Method: immunoSEQ multiplex PCR; TCRdb's copy keeps in-frame clones and lacks some. The data show hundreds of thousands of clones, about 91% seen once. What was sequenced was naive CD8+ T cells sorted from blood. These receptors were collected from a man between 25 and 39 years old in good health.

The V and J genes are TRBV2 and TRBJ1-2, with 7 bases identical to TRBD1. CDR3 length: 16 residues. With 3 bases clipped from V and 3 bases from J, the junction kept 10 bases outside the gene matches. The germline V gene has CDR1 SNHLY and CDR2 FYNNEI. CDR3 region: CASSDLPQGTDYGYTF. The CDR3 DNA reads as TGTGCCAGCAGTGATCTCCCACAGGGGACAGACTATGGCTACACCTTC.

V usage is TRBV2 and J usage is TRBJ2-5; TRBD2 matches 8 bases. The J segment lost 4 bases and the V segment lost 9 bases, leaving 13 bases of the junction unmatched. The germline V gene encodes CDR1 SNHLY and CDR2 FYNNEI. The CDR3 has 15 residues. The CDR3 DNA reads TGTGCCAGAGGGAAAGTCAGCGGGAGTGGAGAGACCCAGTACTTC. This translates into CARGKVSGSGETQYF.

The rearrangement joins TRBV13 to TRBJ2-7; 9 nucleotides line up with TRBD1. Trimming at V came to 4 bases and at J to 4 bases, leaving 8 bases not matched to a gene. CDR1 PRHDT and CDR2 FYEKMQ come from the germline V gene (reference sequence). The CDR3 has 15 amino acids. The CDR3 reads CASSSSGTGWYEQYF. The CDR3 nucleotides are TGTGCCAGCAGCTCGTCCGGGACAGGGTGGTACGAGCAGTACTTC.

The chain has TRBV7-9 and TRBJ2-7, with TRBD1 matching 11 bases. Looked up from germline, CDR1 is SEHNR and CDR2 is FQNEAQ (reference sequence). V lost 3 bases to trimming and J lost 6 bases; unmatched junction nucleotides: 4. The CDR3 covers 14 residues. The CDR3: CASSLDRGHVEQYF. CDR3 bases: TGTGCCAGCAGCTTGGACAGGGGGCATGTCGAGCAGTACTTC.

The rearrangement uses TRBV4-2 and TRBJ1-1; D might be TRBD1 (5 bases). The ends were cut back, 1 base at V and 1 base at J, with 10 bases in the middle. CDR1 and CDR2 from the germline V gene are LGHNA and YNFKEQ. The CDR3 runs to 15 residues. The CDR3 sequence: CASSQGGVTNTEAFF. The DNA for the CDR3 is TGTGCCAGCAGCCAAGGAGGGGTGACGAACACTGAAGCTTTCTTT.

The chain employs TRBV7-9 and TRBJ1-5, with 7 nucleotides matching TRBD1. Trimming at V came to 5 bases and at J to 3 bases, leaving 10 bases not matched to a gene. The CDR3 has 16 residues. CDR1 and CDR2 from the germline V gene are SEHNR and FQNEAQ (reference sequence). The CDR3 coding sequence is TGTGCCAGCAGCGACCTGACAGGGAGAAACAATCAGCCCCAGCATTTT. This codes for CASSDLTGRNNQPQHF.

V and J are TRBV15 and TRBJ2-7, with 8 nucleotides matching TRBD1. This CDR3 spans 15 amino acids. Germline values: CDR1 LNHNV, CDR2 YYDKDF (reference sequence). V dropped 0 bases and J dropped 2; count of bases not matched to a gene: 3. The CDR3 loop reads CATSRDQGATYEQYF. The CDR3 coding sequence is TGTGCCACCAGCAGAGATCAGGGGGCTACCTACGAGCAGTACTTC.

The chain has TRBV5-1 and TRBJ1-2; D is perhaps TRBD1 (6 bases). Trimming took 0 bases from V and 8 from J, leaving 17 bases between them. Germline values: CDR1 SGHRS, CDR2 YFSETQ. The CDR3 length is 15 residues. DNA of the CDR3: TGCGCCAGCAGCTTGGTAGGCCCGGGACAAAAGGGCTACACCTTC. Its translation is CASSLVGPGQKGYTF.

DNA of the CDR3: TGCGCCAGCAGTCGCGAACCGGTCAGGGGACAGGGGGCTCTAGAGACCCAGTACTTC. This sequence encodes CASSREPVRGQGALETQYF. The V gene is TRBV23-1, the J gene TRBJ2-5; 12 nucleotides align to TRBD1. TRBV23-1 falls under the ORF class, with uncertain function. V was pared by 4 bases and J by 4 bases, with 16 bases of the junction left unmatched. CDR3 size: 19 residues.

The chain recombines TRBV5-1 with TRBJ1-1; D gene unclear. Germline V CDR1 and CDR2: SGHRS, YFSETQ. V lost 0 bases and J 3 bases, leaving 15 bases between the germline ends. CDR3 size: 16 residues. The CDR3: CASSLGAMGWDTEAFF. The CDR3 DNA reads as TGCGCCAGCAGCTTGGGGGCCATGGGATGGGACACTGAAGCTTTCTTT.

This rearrangement joins TRBV6-1 to TRBJ2-1; no definite D call. The V gene lost 2 bases and the J gene lost 0 bases, with 5 bases spanning the gap. The CDR3 loop spans 14 amino acids. Germline V gene lookup returns CDR1 MNHNS and CDR2 SASEGT. CDR3 sequence (DNA): TGTGCCAGCAGTGAACGAAGCTCCTACAATGAGCAGTTCTTC. This encodes CASSERSSYNEQFF.

This clone was detected only once. The chain has TRBV5-4 and TRBJ2-7; TRBD2 is a possible D gene (5 bases). Germline assignment: CDR1 SGHNT and CDR2 YYREEE (reference sequence). CDR3 length equals 12 residues. The germline V and J ends were trimmed by 0 bases and 5 bases, with 6 bases remaining between them. The CDR3 sequence: CASSLGLNEQYF. In nucleotides, the CDR3 is TGTGCCAGCAGCTTGGGACTAAACGAGCAGTACTTC.

J is TRBJ2-5 and V is TRBV5-5, with D perhaps matching TRBD1 (7 bases). Germline V gene sequence: CDR1 SGHKS, CDR2 YYEKEE (reference sequence). The CDR3 runs 17 residues. V gave up 4 bases and J gave up 4 bases, with 23 bases separating them. The CDR3 sequence: CASSLDSPTGRRETQYF. CDR3 bases: TGTGCCAGCAGCCTCGACTCTCCGACAGGGAGGCGAGAGACCCAGTACTTC.

The chain recombines TRBV28 with TRBJ2-5; 7 bases are shared with TRBD2. The germline V gene has CDR1 MDHEN and CDR2 SYDVKM. After removal of 2 bases from V and 4 bases from J, the junction contained 4 bases not matched to a gene. This CDR3 comprises 14 residues. CDR3 DNA: TGTGCCAGCAGTTTAGAAGGGAGGGGAGAGACCCAGTACTTC. It translates to CASSLEGRGETQYF.

This chain joins TRBV27 and TRBJ2-7; the match to TRBD2 covers 7 bases. V lost 1 base, J lost 5 bases, and 8 bases stayed unmatched. The CDR3 totals 15 residues. CDR1 is MNHEY, CDR2 SMNVEV, per germline (reference sequence). This CDR3 reads CASSLLASGPDEQYF. The DNA of the CDR3 is TGTGCCAGCAGTTTATTGGCTAGCGGACCTGACGAGCAGTACTTC.